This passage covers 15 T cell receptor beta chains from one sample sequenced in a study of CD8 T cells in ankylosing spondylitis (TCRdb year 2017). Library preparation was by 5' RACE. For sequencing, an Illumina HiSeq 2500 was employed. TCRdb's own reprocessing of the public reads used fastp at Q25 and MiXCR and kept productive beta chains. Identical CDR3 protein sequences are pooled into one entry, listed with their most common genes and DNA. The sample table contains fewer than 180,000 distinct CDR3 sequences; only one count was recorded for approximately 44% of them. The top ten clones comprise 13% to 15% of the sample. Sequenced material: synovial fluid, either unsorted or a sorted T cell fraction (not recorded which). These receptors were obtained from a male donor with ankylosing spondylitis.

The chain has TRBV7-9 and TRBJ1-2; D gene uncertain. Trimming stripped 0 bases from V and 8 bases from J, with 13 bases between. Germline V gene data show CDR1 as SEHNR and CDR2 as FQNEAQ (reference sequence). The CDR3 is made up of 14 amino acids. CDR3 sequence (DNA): TGTGCCAGCAGCTTAGCCGCGATATGGGCCGGCTACACCTTC. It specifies CASSLAAIWAGYTF.

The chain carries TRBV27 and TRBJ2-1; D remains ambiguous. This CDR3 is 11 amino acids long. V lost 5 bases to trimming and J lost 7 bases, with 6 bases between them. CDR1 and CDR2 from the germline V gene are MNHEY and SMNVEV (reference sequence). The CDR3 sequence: CASSNRNEQFF. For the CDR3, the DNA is TGTGCCAGCAGTAACCGGAATGAGCAGTTCTTC.

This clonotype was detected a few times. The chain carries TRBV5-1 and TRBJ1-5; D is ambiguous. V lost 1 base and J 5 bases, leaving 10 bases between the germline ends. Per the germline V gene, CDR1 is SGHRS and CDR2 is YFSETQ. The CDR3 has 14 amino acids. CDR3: CASSLLGLHQPQHF. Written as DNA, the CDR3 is TGCGCCAGCAGCTTGTTAGGGTTGCATCAGCCCCAGCATTTT. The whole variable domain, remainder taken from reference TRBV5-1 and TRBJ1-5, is KAGVTQTPRYLIKTRGQQVTLSCSPISGHRSVSWYQQTPGQGLQFLFEYFSETQRNKGNFPGRFSGRQFSNSRSEMNVSTLELGDSALYLCASSLLGLHQPQHFGDGTRLSIL.

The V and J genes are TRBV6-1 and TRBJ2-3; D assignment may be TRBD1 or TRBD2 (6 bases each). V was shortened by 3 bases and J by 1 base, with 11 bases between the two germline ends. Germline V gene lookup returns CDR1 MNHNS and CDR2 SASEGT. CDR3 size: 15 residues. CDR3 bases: TGTGCCAGCAGTGATCGGGGGCCCTGCACAGATACGCAGTATTTT. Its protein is CASSDRGPCTDTQYF.

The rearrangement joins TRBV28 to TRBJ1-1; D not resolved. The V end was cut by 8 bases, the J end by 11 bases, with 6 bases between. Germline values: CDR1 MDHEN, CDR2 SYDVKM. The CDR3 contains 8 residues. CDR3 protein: CASPRAFF. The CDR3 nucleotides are TGTGCCAGCCCTAGGGCTTTCTTT.

The CDR3 DNA reads as TGCAGTGCTAGACCCTACCTTTCTAGTAGGACAGGGGACAATGAGCAGTTCTTC. This gives the protein CSARPYLSSRTGDNEQFF. J is TRBJ2-1 and V is TRBV20-1; 9 nucleotides match TRBD1. V lost 2 bases, J lost 5 bases, and 16 bases stayed unmatched. CDR1 DFQATT and CDR2 SNEGSKA come from the germline V gene (reference sequence). This CDR3 has 18 amino acids.

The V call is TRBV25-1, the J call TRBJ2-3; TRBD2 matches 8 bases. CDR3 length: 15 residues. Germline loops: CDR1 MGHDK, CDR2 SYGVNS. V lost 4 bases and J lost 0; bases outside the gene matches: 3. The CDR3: CASSGGGGSTDTQYF. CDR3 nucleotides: TGTGCCAGCAGTGGAGGCGGGGGGAGCACAGATACGCAGTATTTT.

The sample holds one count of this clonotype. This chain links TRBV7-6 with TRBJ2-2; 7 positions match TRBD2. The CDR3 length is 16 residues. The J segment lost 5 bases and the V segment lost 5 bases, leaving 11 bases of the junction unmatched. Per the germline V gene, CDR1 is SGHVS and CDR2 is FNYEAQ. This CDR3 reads CASSPQRDPWTGELFF. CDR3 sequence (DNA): TGTGCCAGCAGCCCCCAGCGGGACCCTTGGACCGGGGAGCTGTTTTTT. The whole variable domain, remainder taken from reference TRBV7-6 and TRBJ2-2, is GAGVSQSPRYKVTKRGQDVALRCDPISGHVSLYWYRQALGQGPEFLTYFNYEAQQDKSGLPNDRFSAERPEGSISTLTIQRTEQRDSAMYRCASSPQRDPWTGELFFGEGSRLTVL.

The CDR3 DNA sequence: TGTGCCAGCAGGTACTCCGGGGGGCACACTGAAGCTTTCTTT. Protein: CASRYSGGHTEAFF. The chain combines TRBV2 with TRBJ1-1, with a possible D match to TRBD1 (6 bases). The germline CDR1 and CDR2 sequences are SNHLY and FYNNEI. The CDR3 runs 14 residues. V was pared by 6 bases and J by 3 bases, with 14 bases between. Full variable domain (rest looked up from reference TRBV2 and TRBJ1-1): EPEVTQTPSHQVTQMGQEVILRCVPISNHLYFYWYRQILGQKVEFLVSFYNNEISEKSEIFDDQFSVERPDGSNFTLKIRSTKLEDSAMYFCASRYSGGHTEAFFGQGTRLTVV.

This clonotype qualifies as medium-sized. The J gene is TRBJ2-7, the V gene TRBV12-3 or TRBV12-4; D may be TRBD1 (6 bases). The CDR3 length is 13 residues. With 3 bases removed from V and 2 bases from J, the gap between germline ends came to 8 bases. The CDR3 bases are TGTGCCAGCAGTTTGGGGGCGACCTACGAGCAGTACTTC. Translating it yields CASSLGATYEQYF.

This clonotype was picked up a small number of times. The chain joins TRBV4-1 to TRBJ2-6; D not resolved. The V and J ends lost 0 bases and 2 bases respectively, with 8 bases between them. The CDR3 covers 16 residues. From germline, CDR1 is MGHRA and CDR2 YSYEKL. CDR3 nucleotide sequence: TGCGCCAGCAGCCAAGAAGAAGGGACTGGGGCCAACGTCCTGACTTTC. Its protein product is CASSQEEGTGANVLTF.

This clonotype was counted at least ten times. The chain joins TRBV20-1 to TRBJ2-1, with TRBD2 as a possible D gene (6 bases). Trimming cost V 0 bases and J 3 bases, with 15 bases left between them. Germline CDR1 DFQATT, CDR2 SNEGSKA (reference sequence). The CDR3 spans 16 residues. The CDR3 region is CSARDEWRGDYNEQFF. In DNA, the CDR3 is TGCAGTGCTAGAGATGAGTGGCGGGGAGACTACAATGAGCAGTTCTTC.

The CDR3 nucleotides are TGTGCCAGCAGCTTAGGAGGGCTACTACACACCGGGGAGCTGTTTTTT. It encodes CASSLGGLLHTGELFF. The V gene is TRBV13, the J gene TRBJ2-2; D is unclear. V was pared by 0 bases and J by 3 bases, with 11 bases between. The CDR3 spans 16 residues. Germline loops: CDR1 PRHDT, CDR2 FYEKMQ (reference sequence).

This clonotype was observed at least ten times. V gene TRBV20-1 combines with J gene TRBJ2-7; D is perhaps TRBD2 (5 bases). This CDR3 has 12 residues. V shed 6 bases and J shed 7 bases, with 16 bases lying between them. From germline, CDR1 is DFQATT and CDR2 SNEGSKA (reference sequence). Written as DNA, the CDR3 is TGCAGTGCCCCCGAATCGGGGTTGGAGCAGTACTTC. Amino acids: CSAPESGLEQYF.

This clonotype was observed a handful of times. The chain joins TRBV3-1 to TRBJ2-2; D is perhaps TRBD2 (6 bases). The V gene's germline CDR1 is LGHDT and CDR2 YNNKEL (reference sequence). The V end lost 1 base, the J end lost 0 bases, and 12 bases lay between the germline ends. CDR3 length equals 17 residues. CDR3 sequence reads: CASSQALLAANTGELFF. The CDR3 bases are TGTGCCAGCAGCCAAGCGCTACTAGCAGCGAACACCGGGGAGCTGTTTTTT.